A selection of T cell receptor beta chains follows, all from one sample in a study of T cell responses to AZD1222 COVID-19 vaccine. Here immunoSEQ multiplex PCR was the method, and the copy in TCRdb shows in-frame clones only, minus some. Here the sample spans under 170,000 clones, 92% being singletons. The sequencing here drew on peripheral blood, taken 28 days after the second AZD1222 dose. The receptors were sampled from an adult who received the AZD1222 COVID-19 vaccine. CDR3s include the opening cysteine and the closing phenylalanine or tryptophan. A D gene is named only where the DNA matches it firmly. Where a row states a size, it is once, few, many or the class of an expanded clone; other rows omit it.

.,TRBJ1-1,.,TRBV6-2/TRBV6-3,CASSQIQVIAEAFF,TGTGCCAGCAGCCAGATACAGGTTATCGCTGAAGCTTTCTTT
.,TRBJ1-1,.,TRBV24-1,CATSDLRGTEAFF,TGTGCCACCAGTGATTTGAGAGGGACTGAAGCTTTCTTT
TRBD1,TRBJ1-1,.,TRBV24-1,CATSDSGQAHTEAFF,TGTGCCACCAGTGATTCGGGACAGGCTCACACTGAAGCTTTCTTT
TRBD1,TRBJ1-6,.,TRBV6-2/TRBV6-3,CASSKGQGAGSPLHF,TGTGCCAGCAGCAAAGGACAGGGGGCCGGCTCACCCCTCCACTTT
.,TRBJ2-3,.,TRBV7-8,CASSLEGMDTQYF,TGTGCCAGCAGCTTAGAGGGGATGGATACGCAGTATTTT
TRBD1,TRBJ2-7,.,TRBV19,CASSTAKARQGFLAGPYEQYF,TGTGCCAGTAGCACGGCTAAGGCGCGACAGGGGTTTTTAGCCGGCCCCTACGAGCAGTACTTC
TRBD1,TRBJ1-6,.,TRBV5-4,CASSVPGQGRSPLHF,TGTGCCAGCAGCGTTCCGGGACAGGGCCGATCACCCCTCCACTTT
TRBD1,TRBJ1-3,once,TRBV5-6,CASSFKRQGYSGNTIYF,TGTGCCAGCAGCTTCAAGAGACAGGGCTACTCTGGAAACACCATATATTTT
.,TRBJ2-5,.,TRBV10-3,CAISEFLRERETQYF,TGTGCCATCAGTGAGTTCTTGCGGGAACGAGAGACCCAGTACTTC
.,TRBJ1-6,.,TRBV25-1,CASSREGSYNSPLHF,TGTGCCAGCAGCCGAGAGGGATCCTATAATTCACCCCTCCACTTT
.,TRBJ2-2,.,TRBV29-1,CSVEAPTGELFF,TGCAGCGTTGAAGCTCCTACCGGGGAGCTGTTTTTT
.,TRBJ1-1,.,TRBV7-9,CASRGPGSDTEAFF,TGTGCCAGCAGGGGACCAGGGTCGGACACTGAAGCTTTCTTT
.,TRBJ1-5,.,TRBV7-8,CASSFDGAVNQPQHF,TGTGCCAGCAGCTTCGATGGGGCAGTTAATCAGCCCCAGCATTTT
TRBD1,TRBJ1-1,.,TRBV6-6,CASSPIQTGIESNTEAFF,TGTGCCAGCAGTCCGATTCAGACAGGGATAGAATCGAACACTGAAGCTTTCTTT
TRBD2,TRBJ2-3,.,TRBV18,CASSPRTSGGTDTQYF,TGTGCCAGCTCACCCCGGACTAGCGGGGGGACAGATACGCAGTATTTT
.,TRBJ2-4,.,TRBV4-1,CASSQVPLLKSLAKNIQYF,TGCGCCAGCAGCCAAGTTCCCCTCCTAAAATCCCTAGCCAAAAACATTCAGTACTTC
TRBD1,TRBJ2-5,.,TRBV2,CASIPWTGPQETQYF,TGTGCCAGCATTCCTTGGACAGGGCCCCAAGAGACCCAGTACTTC
TRBD1,TRBJ2-7,once,TRBV27,CASSPRDRPYEQYF,TGTGCCAGCAGTCCGCGGGACAGGCCCTACGAGCAGTACTTC
.,TRBJ2-1,.,TRBV19,CASSRSHGTGEQFF,TGTGCCAGTAGTCGGTCCCACGGAACGGGTGAGCAGTTCTTC
.,TRBJ2-7,.,TRBV19,CASSQTIGPFPVHEQYF,TGTGCCAGTAGCCAAACGATAGGACCCTTCCCGGTCCACGAGCAGTACTTC
TRBD1,TRBJ2-1,.,TRBV25-1,CASSETGMANEQFF,TGTGCCAGCAGCGAGACAGGGATGGCCAATGAGCAGTTCTTC
.,TRBJ1-1,.,TRBV27,CASSPRSRGVWITEAFF,TGTGCCAGCAGTCCCCGATCCAGGGGCGTTTGGATAACTGAAGCTTTCTTT
.,TRBJ1-3,.,TRBV6-5,CATSTHRASGNTIYF,TGTGCTACCAGCACCCACAGAGCCTCTGGAAACACCATATATTTT
.,TRBJ1-3,.,TRBV28,CASRRSSSGNTIYF,TGTGCCAGCAGGCGGTCAAGCTCTGGAAACACCATATATTTT